This T cell receptor beta chain was identified during a study of shared clonotypes between healthy human individuals. The overall study: Serving as donors were two women and three men, whose ages spanned 18 to 49.

Study-wide findings and caveats: An expected dependence of interdonor clonotype sharing on sequencing depth was noted. Although depth was large, rarefaction showed that sequencing of the sorted subsets was incomplete.

Investigators spread the genomic DNA of each subset evenly over several immunoSEQ plates. The data were produced by immunoSEQ multiplex PCR, yet TCRdb's version contains in-frame clones alone and is incomplete. In the table there are millions of clones, about 94% of which are singletons. This CDR3 has 18 amino acids. Germline values: CDR1 SGHRS, CDR2 YFSETQ. The trim removed 2 bases at V and 5 bases at J, leaving 12 bases unmatched. CD8 cells classed as naive were CD45RO-negative and positively selected for CCR7, excluding terminally differentiated effector memory CD45RA+ cells. A note on this clone: The antigen is not known.

Sample: naive CD8+ T cells sorted from blood. The J gene is TRBJ1-4, the V gene TRBV5-1; 10 bases agree with TRBD1. This clonotype was sampled from a man younger than 35 in good health. CDR3 nucleotides: TGCGCCAGCAGCTTAAGAGGGACAGGGGCCTTTAAAAATGAAAAACTGTTTTTT. It yields the protein CASSLRGTGAFKNEKLFF.